The clone carrying this TCR beta chain was observed a single time. This sample was taken from a study of shared clonotypes between healthy human individuals. Study context: Those who served as donors were a couple of women and a few men between the ages of 18 and 49.

CDR3 length: 13 residues. CDR1 is SGHRS, CDR2 YFSETQ, per germline. Trimming cost V 6 bases and J 9 bases, with 18 bases left between them. The donors, healthy adults who were HIV-negative, had experienced no recent acute infections or vaccinations. Libraries were prepared by immunoSEQ multiplex PCR; TCRdb keeps only in-frame clonotypes and omits some of them. The sample includes roughly 2.5 million clones, more than 80% of them seen just once. The clonotype comes from a man between 18 and 35 years old in good health. The chain has TRBV5-1 and TRBJ1-1, with a tentative D call TRBD1 (5 bases). Sequencing input: naive CD4+ T cells sorted from blood. Regarding subset: CD45RA+ positively selected. The CDR3 here is CASTVNGGVQAFF. The CDR3 DNA sequence: TGCGCCAGCACCGTTAACGGGGGGGTCCAAGCTTTCTTT.